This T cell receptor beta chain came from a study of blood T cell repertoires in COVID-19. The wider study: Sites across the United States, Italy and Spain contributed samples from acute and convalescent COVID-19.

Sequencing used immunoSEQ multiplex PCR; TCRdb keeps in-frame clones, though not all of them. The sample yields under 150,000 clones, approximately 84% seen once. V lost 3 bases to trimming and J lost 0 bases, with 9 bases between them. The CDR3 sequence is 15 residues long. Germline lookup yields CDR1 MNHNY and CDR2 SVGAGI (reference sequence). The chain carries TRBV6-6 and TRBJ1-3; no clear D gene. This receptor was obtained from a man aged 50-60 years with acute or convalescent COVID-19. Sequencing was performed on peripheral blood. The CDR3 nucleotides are TGTGCCAGCAGTTATTTAGCAGACTCTGGAAACACCATATATTTT. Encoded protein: CASSYLADSGNTIYF.